What follows are 25 T cell receptor beta chains derived from one specimen sequenced in a study of T cell repertoires in cytomegalovirus infection. Antigen specificity for these receptors is unknown. TCRdb re-called the reads with MiXCR, one entry per CDR3 protein. The sample holds 55,000 to 70,000 distinct CDR3 sequences; 33% are singletons and the top ten take about three quarters. Sequencing was done on a sample of PBMCs, sequenced either directly or after in vitro stimulation (not recorded which). These receptors came from a human donor in good health (CMV status not recorded). Some clones in this sample may be carry-over from other donors' samples.

This clonotype was detected a few times. This chain joins TRBV15 and TRBJ1-5; D unresolved. CDR3 length: 16 amino acids. The V and J ends lost 0 bases and 3 bases respectively, with 12 bases between them. The germline gives CDR1 LNHNV, CDR2 YYDKDF (reference sequence). The CDR3 DNA reads as TGTGCCACCAGCAGAGATTTGGAGAGGTTCAATCAGCCCCAGCATTTT. It codes for CATSRDLERFNQPQHF.

The DNA for the CDR3 is TGTGCCAGCAGTTTGCGACAGGGGGGCTCCTACGAGCAGTACTTC. Residues: CASSLRQGGSYEQYF. The rearrangement joins TRBV27 to TRBJ2-7, with TRBD1 matching over 9 bases. The CDR3 covers 15 residues. The germline CDR1 and CDR2 sequences are MNHEY and SMNVEV (reference sequence). Losses at the gene ends were 3 bases for V and 0 bases for J; bases not matched to a gene: 3.

This clonotype has only a few counts. The rearrangement joins TRBV11-2 to TRBJ2-7; D may be TRBD1 (5 bases). Trimming shortened V by 5 bases and J by 3 bases, and 14 bases separated the two germline ends. The CDR3 is 14 amino acids. Germline V gene data show CDR1 as SGHAT and CDR2 as FQNNGV. The CDR3 nucleotides read TGTGCCAGCAGCCCCTATTCAGGGCGCTACGAGCAGTACTTC. It specifies CASSPYSGRYEQYF.

This clonotype has a handful of counts. The chain joins TRBV4-1 to TRBJ1-1, with no clear D. The ends were cut back, 2 bases at V and 0 bases at J, with 7 bases in the middle. Germline V lookup: CDR1 MGHRA, CDR2 YSYEKL. There are 14 residues in the CDR3. Written as DNA, the CDR3 is TGCGCCAGCAGCCAAAGTCAGCTGAACACTGAAGCTTTCTTT. Encoded protein: CASSQSQLNTEAFF.

The V gene is TRBV5-1, the J gene TRBJ2-7; 13 nucleotides match TRBD2. The CDR3 loop spans 17 amino acids. Germline V gene sequence: CDR1 SGHRS, CDR2 YFSETQ. Trimming took 5 bases from V and 2 from J; bases not matched to a gene: 10. CDR3 residues: CASRPGLAGFGPYEQYF. CDR3 DNA: TGCGCCAGCAGGCCGGGACTAGCGGGGTTCGGGCCCTACGAGCAGTACTTC.

This clonotype was detected only a few times. The chain has TRBV2 and TRBJ1-4; D gene ambiguous. Germline CDR1 SNHLY, CDR2 FYNNEI. The CDR3 loop spans 13 amino acids. With 3 bases removed from V and 6 bases from J, the gap between germline ends came to 8 bases. CDR3 coding DNA: TGTGCCAGCAGTGAGGACTTCTATGAAAAACTGTTTTTT. The encoded protein is CASSEDFYEKLFF.

A note on this clonotype: A junction boundary mismatches the germline segment, possibly from a read error. The chain has TRBV5-3 and TRBJ1-1, with D possibly being TRBD1 (6 bases). TRBV5-3 is filed as an ORF, its function uncertain. The CDR3 runs to 14 residues. The CDR3 reads CASSFRDTLAEAFF. CDR3 nucleotides: TGTGCCAGCAGCTTTCGGGACACCCTAGCTGAAGCTTTCTTT.

This clonotype has just a few counts. The CDR3 nucleotides are TGTGCCATAGGTAGCGGGGGGACCTACAATGAGCAGTTCTTC. This encodes CAIGSGGTYNEQFF. The chain recombines TRBV10-3 with TRBJ2-1; TRBD2 agrees at 10 bases. From germline, CDR1 is ENHRY and CDR2 SYGVKD. The CDR3 covers 14 residues. Losses at the gene ends were 9 bases for V and 2 bases for J; bases not matched to a gene: 4.

The table lists this clonotype with a few counts. This chain uses TRBV7-6 with TRBJ1-6; D unresolved. The CDR3 is 13 residues long. Trimming removed 3 bases at V and 8 bases at J, with 8 bases between. CDR1 and CDR2 from the germline V gene are SGHVS and FNYEAQ. CDR3 bases: TGTGCCAGCAGCTTTGGGGAGGATTCACCCCTCCACTTT. Protein sequence: CASSFGEDSPLHF.

The chain combines TRBV7-6 with TRBJ2-2, with D possibly matching TRBD1 (6 bases). V lost 4 bases, J lost 7 bases, and 16 bases lay in between. The germline CDR1 and CDR2 sequences are SGHVS and FNYEAQ. CDR3 length: 15 residues. In nucleotides, the CDR3 is TGTGCCAGCAGCTCGTTAAAACAGGGAGTCGGGGAGCTGTTTTTT. This translates into CASSSLKQGVGELFF.

The rearrangement joins TRBV6-5 to TRBJ2-7; TRBD1 agrees at 8 bases. Germline V lookup: CDR1 MNHEY, CDR2 SVGAGI. The CDR3 extends over 13 amino acids. Unmatched junction bases numbered 3, after V lost 5 bases and J lost 3 bases. Here the CDR3 reads CASSRTGLYEQYF. In nucleotides, the CDR3 is TGTGCCAGCAGTCGGACAGGGCTCTACGAGCAGTACTTC.

This clonotype was detected only a few times. The chain carries TRBV27 and TRBJ2-7; D might be TRBD2 (6 bases). The ends were cut back, 5 bases at V and 4 bases at J, with 18 bases in the middle. The CDR3 length is 15 residues. Per the germline V gene, CDR1 is MNHEY and CDR2 is SMNVEV (reference sequence). CDR3 loop: CASSLFSGVGYEQYF. The DNA of the CDR3 is TGTGCCAGCAGTCTCTTCTCGGGGGTAGGGTACGAGCAGTACTTC.

The chain employs TRBV12-5 and TRBJ2-1; 8 nucleotides line up with TRBD2. The V gene end was trimmed by 1 base and the J gene end by 5 bases; junction bases not matched to a gene: 1. Germline lookup yields CDR1 LGHNT and CDR2 FRNRAP. This CDR3 contains 14 residues. The CDR3 sequence: CASGLGSGDNEQFF. The CDR3 DNA is TGTGCTAGTGGTTTGGGTAGCGGGGACAATGAGCAGTTCTTC.

V and J are TRBV19 and TRBJ1-2; possible D gene TRBD1, 6 bases. The germline V and J ends were trimmed by 3 bases and 12 bases, with 17 bases remaining between them. The CDR3 contains 13 residues. Germline V gene lookup returns CDR1 LNHDA and CDR2 SQIVND (reference sequence). In nucleotides, the CDR3 is TGTGCCAGTAGTATGAATGGGGGGCAGAAGGACACCTTC. Protein: CASSMNGGQKDTF.

This clonotype was seen more than once but under ten times. The CDR3 DNA is TGTGCCACCGCCGGGTTCGGTAGCGGGGGGCGCACAGATACGCAGTATTTT. Translating it yields CATAGFGSGGRTDTQYF. The gene calls are TRBV6-6 and TRBJ2-3; 10 bases line up with TRBD2. In germline, CDR1 is MNHNY, CDR2 SVGAGI (reference sequence). The CDR3 has 17 residues. V shed 10 bases, J shed 1 base, and the junction held 14 bases outside the gene matches.

The chain recombines TRBV5-1 with TRBJ2-1, with D perhaps TRBD1 (6 bases). The CDR3 extends over 15 amino acids. Germline CDR1 SGHRS, CDR2 YFSETQ. V gave up 5 bases and J gave up 7 bases, with 19 bases separating them. The CDR3: CASRGTSGFGNEQFF. Written as DNA, the CDR3 is TGCGCCAGCAGGGGGACATCAGGGTTTGGGAATGAGCAGTTCTTC.

The chain carries TRBV6-2 or TRBV6-3 and TRBJ2-7; D is unclear. Trimming removed 6 bases at V and 6 bases at J, with 18 bases between. CDR3 size: 14 residues. The germline gives CDR1 MNHEY, CDR2 SVGEGT. CDR3 coding DNA: TGTGCCAGCAGCCCGACACCGATCATGGCCGAGCAGTACTTC. Amino acids: CASSPTPIMAEQYF.

The chain uses TRBV24-1 and TRBJ1-5, with TRBD1 matching 9 bases. Germline CDR1 reads KGHDR; CDR2 reads SFDVKD. The CDR3 spans 16 residues. V was clipped by 3 bases and J by 6 bases; unmatched bases: 8. The chain's CDR3 is CATSDPRQGDSQPQHF. CDR3 nucleotides: TGTGCCACCAGTGATCCGCGACAGGGGGATAGTCAGCCCCAGCATTTT.

There are a few counts of this clonotype. V and J are TRBV6-5 and TRBJ2-5; D gene ambiguous. The CDR3 extends over 13 amino acids. Germline V gene data show CDR1 as MNHEY and CDR2 as SVGAGI. The V end was cut by 6 bases, the J end by 5 bases, with 13 bases between. The CDR3 DNA reads as TGTGCCAGCAGCCGTCAGGTTCGGGAGACCCAGTACTTC. Its translation: CASSRQVRETQYF.

This clonotype was counted only a few times. The chain employs TRBV12-3 or TRBV12-4 and TRBJ2-1; D is ambiguous. The ends were cut back, 8 bases at V and 0 bases at J, with 11 bases in the middle. CDR3 length equals 14 residues. DNA of the CDR3: TGTGCCAGCGCCGGCTGGAGCTCCTACAATGAGCAGTTCTTC. It is translated as CASAGWSSYNEQFF.

This clonotype occurred a few times. The rearrangement links TRBV6-6 to TRBJ2-3, with 8 bases aligning to TRBD2. This CDR3 contains 16 residues. The V gene's germline CDR1 is MNHNY and CDR2 SVGAGI (reference sequence). V lost 0 bases and J lost 1; bases outside the gene matches: 3. CDR3 DNA sequence: TGTGCCAGCAGTTACTCAGCGGGGGCCGGCACAGATACGCAGTATTTT. Its protein product is CASSYSAGAGTDTQYF.

This clonotype was observed at least ten times. The rearrangement uses TRBV12-3 or TRBV12-4 and TRBJ1-4; 12 bases line up with TRBD1. This CDR3 contains 15 residues. The V gene end was trimmed by 6 bases and the J gene end by 7 bases; junction bases not matched to a gene: 6. The DNA for the CDR3 is TGTGCCAGCAGGTCGGGGACAGGGGGCTTTGAAAAACTGTTTTTT. Translation: CASRSGTGGFEKLFF.

CDR3 region: CSARRTSASYEQYF. The DNA for the CDR3 is TGCAGTGCTAGAAGGACTAGCGCCTCCTACGAGCAGTACTTC. This sequence joins TRBV20-1 and TRBJ2-7; 9 positions agree with TRBD2. The V and J ends lost 2 bases and 0 bases, in that order; junction bases with no gene match: 2. Per germline, CDR1 DFQATT and CDR2 SNEGSKA (reference sequence). The CDR3 totals 14 residues.

In this sample, this clonotype turned up once. This chain uses TRBV6-6 with TRBJ2-4; D remains ambiguous. Trimming left V 5 bases short and J 1 base short, with 15 bases between. Germline CDR1 is MNHNY and CDR2 is SVGAGI (reference sequence). This CDR3 is 16 amino acids long. CDR3 nucleotides: TGTGCCAGCAGTAACCCTTTATCGAACGCCAAAAACATTCAGTACTTC. It specifies CASSNPLSNAKNIQYF.

This clonotype was counted a few times. The chain links TRBV15 to TRBJ1-5, with 9 positions matching TRBD1. This CDR3 comprises 14 residues. V shed 3 bases, J shed 7 bases, and the junction held 4 bases outside the gene matches. Germline CDR1 is LNHNV and CDR2 is YYDKDF (reference sequence). This CDR3 is CATSRGTGKQPQHF. The CDR3 DNA sequence: TGTGCCACCAGCAGGGGGACAGGGAAACAGCCCCAGCATTTT.